This T cell receptor beta chain was observed in a study of Ad26.COV2.S vaccination and SARS-CoV-2 variants (dated by TCRdb to 2020 to 2023). For context, the study as a whole: Vaccine-arm donors came from COV1001, a multicentre, randomized, double-blind, placebo-controlled phase I-IIa trial of Ad26.COV2.S in healthy adults. Ad26.COV2.S was given intramuscularly at 5x10^10 or 1x10^11 viral particles, as a single shot or as two shots 56 days apart. TCRbeta repertoire sequencing served as the tool for gauging how specific and how broad the SARS-CoV-2-reactive T cell receptors were following Ad26.COV2.S vaccination. The TCR-sequenced set comprised approximately 32 samples: around 20 Ad26.COV2.S vaccine recipients, 5 placebo recipients and 8 SARS-CoV-2 convalescent individuals. Trial participants were randomized into five groups of five, in which low-dose or high-dose Ad26.COV2.S was given once or twice, or placebo was given on both occasions. Blinding of investigators to trial group allocation was maintained during experiments and outcome assessment. What the authors observed across the whole study: Comparing responses between vaccine doses or regimens was not something the study was powered to do. Compared with placebo recipients, Ad26.COV2.S recipients showed higher spike-specific TCR breadth (P = 0.0014). After vaccination, substantial breadth of spike-specific CD8+ and CD4+ T cell responses was reported. Comparable non-spike TCR breadth was observed between vaccine and placebo recipients, consistent with only spike being contained in the vaccine. It was noted by the authors that total T cell responses may have been underestimated by the TCR breadth and depth analyses.

CDR1 is given as SGHRS and CDR2 as YFSETQ, both from the germline V gene. The CDR3 has 15 amino acids, counting the end cysteine and phenylalanine. Only the CDR3 DNA stays, 45 bases, in frame from base 1. V is trimmed back by 0 bases and J by 7 bases, and the junction contains 5 bases that no gene match accounts for. This clone was counted a few times. This clone's antigen is unknown. Nothing much larger sits one base from this clone, and base qualities are not available. TCRbeta CDR3 regions were sequenced with the immunoSEQ Assay. After extraction, genomic DNA underwent amplification by bias-controlled multiplex PCR, followed by high-throughput sequencing. Per the source publication's procedure: Collapsing and filtering of sequences were performed to quantify the absolute abundance of each unique TCRbeta CDR3 region. T cell fraction was estimated by normalizing TCRbeta template counts to usable DNA, which was measured by amplifying reference genes present in all nucleated cells. Repertoire TCRs were annotated as SARS-CoV-2-specific when V gene, CDR3 amino acid sequence and J gene were exactly matched to a known reactive TCR set. The reference SARS-CoV-2 TCR set came from MIRA and was filtered for enrichment in COVID-19-positive ImmuneCODE repertoires, removing public or cross-reactive TCRs. Drawing on the MIRA antigens, annotated TCRs were analysed further at the level of specific ORF or position within ORF. Depth was the summed frequency of annotated unique rearrangements, while breadth was defined as annotated unique rearrangements over total unique productive rearrangements. Two-sided Wilcoxon rank-sum tests were applied when comparing TCR breadth between groups. TCRdb took this table from immuneACCESS and kept in-frame rearrangements with V and J called. Such tables lack part of the clones; where checked against another copy, unresolved V genes explain under half of the gap, and the rest is unexplained. V and J calls and clone size are as listed in that table; D and trimming were resolved from the DNA. This sample gives more than 350,000 clones in total; approximately 92% of them show up just once. 10% to 15% of the sample lies in the top ten.

This specimen's treatment or condition label, per the study, means: around 19 received Ad26.COV2.S at low or high dose, single or two shots; 5 received placebo; per-sample allocation not given. Repertoires of vaccine and placebo recipients were sequenced from samples taken on day 63 after the first injection. Between 29 July and 7 August 2020, Cohort 1b enrolled about 27 adults aged 18-55 years at one site in Boston, USA. Ad26.COV2.S was a replication-incompetent adenovirus type 26 vector expressing a prefusion-stabilized SARS-CoV-2 spike protein from the original Wuhan strain. Sequencing used peripheral blood, obtained in a trial of Ad26.COV2.S vaccine versus placebo. The receptor's source is a person aged 18-65 years who received the Ad26.COV2.S COVID-19 vaccine or a placebo. In this chain, TRBV5-1 is recombined with TRBJ2-1; 9 middle bases align to TRBD2. The DNA sequence is as follows: TGCGCCAGCAGCTTGGATGTAGCGGGAGTGAATGAGCAGTTCTTC. This encodes CASSLDVAGVNEQFF.